This entry lists 6 T cell receptor beta chains sequenced from one sample in a study of blood T cell repertoires in COVID-19. Sequencing was performed with immunoSEQ multiplex PCR; in TCRdb, only in-frame clones are kept and a portion is missing. This sample has around 140,000 clones, with roughly 76% found just once. Sequenced: peripheral blood. The source of these receptors is a woman between 50 and 59 years old with active or convalescent COVID-19.

Comments on this clone: One base away lies a much larger clone, so this may be a sequencing read error. This chain links TRBV28 with TRBJ1-5; no definite D call. With 3 bases removed from V and 4 bases from J, the gap between germline ends came to 7 bases. The CDR3 consists of 13 residues. Germline values: CDR1 MDHEN, CDR2 SYDVKM. DNA for the CDR3: TGTGCCAGCAGTTTCTCGGGGAATCAGCCCCAGCATTTT. Its protein is CASSFSGNQPQHF. Drawing the rest from reference TRBV28 and TRBJ1-5, the complete variable domain is DVKVTQSSRYLVKRTGEKVFLECVQDMDHENMFWYRQDPGLGLRLIYFSYDVKMKEKGDIPEGYSVSREKKERFSLILESASTNQTSMYLCASSFSGNQPQHFGDGTRLSIL.

The chain carries TRBV9 and TRBJ2-3, with a weak D call TRBD1 (6 bases). CDR3 length: 15 residues. Trimming cost V 4 bases and J 2 bases, with 14 bases left between them. Per germline, CDR1 SGDLS and CDR2 YYNGEE. CDR3 amino acids: CASSSTGQFTDTQYF. The CDR3 DNA reads as TGTGCCAGCAGCTCGACGGGACAATTCACAGATACGCAGTATTTT.

V and J are TRBV4-3 and TRBJ2-3; possible D gene TRBD1, 5 bases. Trimming removed 3 bases at V and 3 bases at J, with 16 bases between. Germline values: CDR1 LGHNA, CDR2 YSLEER. CDR3 length: 16 amino acids. The CDR3 DNA reads as TGCGCCAGCAGCCAGGGTTTGTGGGGCGAGACAGATACGCAGTATTTT. It yields the protein CASSQGLWGETDTQYF.

V gene TRBV7-8 combines with J gene TRBJ2-7, with D tentatively TRBD2 (5 bases). The V end lost 0 bases, the J end lost 2 bases, and 11 bases lay between the germline ends. CDR1 and CDR2 from the germline V gene are SGHVS and FQNEAQ. CDR3 length equals 15 residues. The CDR3: CASSLAPGKTYEQYF. CDR3 nucleotides: TGTGCCAGCAGCTTAGCGCCGGGGAAGACCTACGAGCAGTACTTC.

The CDR3 DNA reads TGCGCCAGCAGCTTCAGCCCCCTCCCTTTGGGGGCCTACCCTCCAGAGCAGTACTTC. It is translated as CASSFSPLPLGAYPPEQYF. V is TRBV5-1 and J is TRBJ2-7, with a possible D match to TRBD1 (6 bases). Germline V gives CDR1 SGHRS, CDR2 YFSETQ. The CDR3 is 19 amino acids. V lost 2 bases, J lost 7 bases, and 31 bases lay in between.

This rearrangement joins TRBV18 to TRBJ2-1; 7 nucleotides agree with TRBD2. The V gene end was trimmed by 4 bases and the J gene end by 3 bases; junction bases not matched to a gene: 9. The germline CDR1 and CDR2 sequences are KGHSH and LQKENI. The CDR3 totals 16 residues. DNA for the CDR3: TGTGCCAGCTCACTCACCCTAGCGGTTAACTACAATGAGCAGTTCTTC. It translates to CASSLTLAVNYNEQFF.